Only a few counts were recorded for the clone carrying this TCR beta chain. Its antigen is undetermined. TCRdb fed the RACE reads into MiXCR, producing one record per CDR3 protein. The sample lists about 76,000 distinct CDR3 sequences, approximately 12% occurring once. Specified time point: patch test 3, about 24 weeks after DPC sensitization. The sample's treatment: therapeutic diphenylcyclopropenone sensitization with weekly scalp DPC. This entry belongs to a study of human T cells and chemical hapten exposure. The study's findings and limits: Because all patients had alopecia, their immune responses might differ from healthy ones.

Per germline, CDR1 DFQATT and CDR2 SNEGSKA (reference sequence). The CDR3 totals 11 residues. V was clipped by 4 bases and J by 8 bases, with 6 bases between them. The chain is built from TRBV20-1 and TRBJ1-6, with D possibly TRBD1 on 5 matching bases. The TCR originated in a woman between 50 and 59 years old with alopecia areata. Some clones in this sample may be carry-over from other donors' samples. Material: whole blood, obtained in connection with sensitization to the hapten diphenylcyclopropenone (DPC). Written as DNA, the CDR3 is TGCAGTGCTATCAGGGATTCACCCCTCCACTTT. Translated: CSAIRDSPLHF.